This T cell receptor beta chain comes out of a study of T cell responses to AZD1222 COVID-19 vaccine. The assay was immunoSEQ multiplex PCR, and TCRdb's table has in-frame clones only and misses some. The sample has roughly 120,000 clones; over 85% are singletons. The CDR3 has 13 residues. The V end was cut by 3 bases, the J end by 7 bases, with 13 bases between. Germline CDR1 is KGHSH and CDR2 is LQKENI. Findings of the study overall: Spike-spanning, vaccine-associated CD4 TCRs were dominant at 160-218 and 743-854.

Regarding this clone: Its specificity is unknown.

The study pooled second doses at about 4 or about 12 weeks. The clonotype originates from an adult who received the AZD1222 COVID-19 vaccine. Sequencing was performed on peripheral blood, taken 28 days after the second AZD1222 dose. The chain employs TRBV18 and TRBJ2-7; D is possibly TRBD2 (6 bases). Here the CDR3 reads CASSPGTVGEQYF. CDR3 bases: TGTGCCAGCTCACCGGGGACTGTAGGGGAGCAGTACTTC.